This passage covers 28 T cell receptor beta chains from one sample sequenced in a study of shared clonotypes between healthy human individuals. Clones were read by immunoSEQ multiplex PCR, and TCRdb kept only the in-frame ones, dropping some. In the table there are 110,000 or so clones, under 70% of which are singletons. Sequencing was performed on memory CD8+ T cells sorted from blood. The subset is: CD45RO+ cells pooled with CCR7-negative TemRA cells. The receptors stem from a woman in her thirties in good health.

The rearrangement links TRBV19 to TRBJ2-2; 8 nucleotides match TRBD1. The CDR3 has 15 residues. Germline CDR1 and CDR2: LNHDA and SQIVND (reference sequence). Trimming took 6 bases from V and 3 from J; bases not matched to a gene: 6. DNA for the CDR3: TGTGCCAGTAGAAGTTTGACAGGGGACACCGGGGAGCTGTTTTTT. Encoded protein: CASRSLTGDTGELFF.

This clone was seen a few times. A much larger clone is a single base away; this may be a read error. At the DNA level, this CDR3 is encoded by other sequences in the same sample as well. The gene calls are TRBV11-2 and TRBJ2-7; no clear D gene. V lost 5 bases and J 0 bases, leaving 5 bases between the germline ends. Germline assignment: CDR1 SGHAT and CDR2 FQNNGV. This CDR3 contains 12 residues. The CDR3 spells CASSASSYEQYF. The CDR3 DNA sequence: TGTGCCAGCAGCGCGAGCTCCTACGAGCAGTACTTC. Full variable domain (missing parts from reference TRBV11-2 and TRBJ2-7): EAGVAQSPRYKIIEKRQSVAFWCNPISGHATLYWYQQILGQGPKLLIQFQNNGVVDDSQLPKDRFSAERLKGVDSTLKIQPAKLEDSAVYLCASSASSYEQYFGPGTRLTVT.

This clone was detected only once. The CDR3 DNA is TGTGCCAGCAGCTTAGGACTAGCGATGAACAATGAGCAGTTCTTC. Its translation is CASSLGLAMNNEQFF. The genes are TRBV7-6 and TRBJ2-1, with TRBD2 identical over 8 bases. CDR1 is SGHVS, CDR2 FNYEAQ, per germline. V was pared by 1 base and J by 5 bases, with 4 bases of the junction left unmatched. The CDR3 is 15 residues long.

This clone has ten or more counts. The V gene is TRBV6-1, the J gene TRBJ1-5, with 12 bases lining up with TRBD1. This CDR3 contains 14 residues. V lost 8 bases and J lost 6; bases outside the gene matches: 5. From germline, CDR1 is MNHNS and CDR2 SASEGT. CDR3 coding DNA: TGTGCCAGCGGGGGACAGGGGGCGCGTCAGCCCCAGCATTTT. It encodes CASGGQGARQPQHF.

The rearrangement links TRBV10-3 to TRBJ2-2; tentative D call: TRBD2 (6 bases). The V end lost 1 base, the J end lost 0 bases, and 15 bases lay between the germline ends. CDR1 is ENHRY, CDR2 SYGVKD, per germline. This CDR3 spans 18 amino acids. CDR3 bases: TGTGCCATCAGTGAGTTCATAGCGGCCGCCGCGAACACCGGGGAGCTGTTTTTT. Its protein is CAISEFIAAAANTGELFF.

The CDR3: CASRDRAGNTEAFF. DNA for the CDR3: TGCGCCAGCAGAGACAGGGCCGGGAACACTGAAGCTTTCTTT. The chain couples TRBV4-1 to TRBJ1-1; 7 positions match TRBD1. With V trimmed by 6 bases and J by 1 base, 5 bases remained unmatched. CDR1 is MGHRA, CDR2 YSYEKL, per germline. The CDR3 runs to 14 residues.

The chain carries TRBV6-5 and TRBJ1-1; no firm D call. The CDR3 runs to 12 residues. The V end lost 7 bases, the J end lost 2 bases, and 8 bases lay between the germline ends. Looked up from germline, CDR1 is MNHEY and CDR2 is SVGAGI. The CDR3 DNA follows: TGTGCCAGCAATCAGGAAAACACTGAAGCTTTCTTT. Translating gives CASNQENTEAFF.

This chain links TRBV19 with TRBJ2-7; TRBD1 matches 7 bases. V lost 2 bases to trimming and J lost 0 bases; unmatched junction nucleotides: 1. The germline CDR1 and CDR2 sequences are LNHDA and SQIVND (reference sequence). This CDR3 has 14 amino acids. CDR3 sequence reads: CASSIRDSSYEQYF. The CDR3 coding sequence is TGTGCCAGTAGTATACGGGACAGCTCCTACGAGCAGTACTTC.

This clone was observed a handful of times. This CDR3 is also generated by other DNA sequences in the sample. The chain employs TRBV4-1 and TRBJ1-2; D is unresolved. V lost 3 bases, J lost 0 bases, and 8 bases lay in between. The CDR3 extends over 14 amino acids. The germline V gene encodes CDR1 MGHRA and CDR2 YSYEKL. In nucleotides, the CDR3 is TGCGCCAGCAGCCAGGGTACAGCTAACTATGGCTACACCTTC. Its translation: CASSQGTANYGYTF.

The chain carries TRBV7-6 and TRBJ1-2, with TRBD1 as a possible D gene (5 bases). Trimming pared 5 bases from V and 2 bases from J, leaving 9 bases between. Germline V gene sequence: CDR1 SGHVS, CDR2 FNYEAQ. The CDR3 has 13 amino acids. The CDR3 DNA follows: TGTGCCAGCAGCCTCAGGGAGAACTATGGCTACACCTTC. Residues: CASSLRENYGYTF.

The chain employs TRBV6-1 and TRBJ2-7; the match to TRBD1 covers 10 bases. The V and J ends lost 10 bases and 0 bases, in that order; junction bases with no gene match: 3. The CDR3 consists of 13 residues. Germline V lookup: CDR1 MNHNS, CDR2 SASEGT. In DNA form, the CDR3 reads TGTGCCATCTGGGACAGGGGCTCCTACGAGCAGTACTTC. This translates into CAIWDRGSYEQYF.

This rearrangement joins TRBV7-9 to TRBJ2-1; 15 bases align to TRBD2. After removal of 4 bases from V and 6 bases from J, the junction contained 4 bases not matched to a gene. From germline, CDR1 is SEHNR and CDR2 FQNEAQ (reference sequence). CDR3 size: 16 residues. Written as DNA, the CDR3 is TGTGCCAGCAGCTGGACTAGCGGGAGGGAGCGCAATGAGCAGTTCTTC. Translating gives CASSWTSGRERNEQFF.

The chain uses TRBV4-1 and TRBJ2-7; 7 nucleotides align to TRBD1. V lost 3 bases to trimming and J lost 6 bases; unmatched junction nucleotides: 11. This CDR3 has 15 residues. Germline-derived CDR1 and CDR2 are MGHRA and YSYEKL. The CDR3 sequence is CASSHDTGVRVEQYF. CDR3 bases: TGCGCCAGCAGCCACGACACAGGGGTCAGGGTCGAGCAGTACTTC.

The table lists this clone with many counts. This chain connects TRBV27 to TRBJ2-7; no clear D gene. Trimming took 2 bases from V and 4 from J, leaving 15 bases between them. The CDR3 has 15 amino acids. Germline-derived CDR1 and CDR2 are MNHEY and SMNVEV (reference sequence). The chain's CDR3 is CASSLGSTLLYEQYF. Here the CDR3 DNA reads TGTGCCAGCAGTTTAGGGTCCACCCTCCTATACGAGCAGTACTTC.

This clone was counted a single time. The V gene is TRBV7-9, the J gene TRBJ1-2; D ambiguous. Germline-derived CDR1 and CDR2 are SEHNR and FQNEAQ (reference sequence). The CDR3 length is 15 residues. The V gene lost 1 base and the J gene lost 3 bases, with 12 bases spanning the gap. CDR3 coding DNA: TGTGCCAGCAGCTTAGAGCCCACGGCATACTATGGCTACACCTTC. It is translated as CASSLEPTAYYGYTF.

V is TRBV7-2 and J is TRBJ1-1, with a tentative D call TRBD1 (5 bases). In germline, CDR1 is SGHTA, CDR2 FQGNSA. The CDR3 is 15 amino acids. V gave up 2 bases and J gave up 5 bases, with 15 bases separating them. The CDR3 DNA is TGTGCCAGCAGCTTAAAGTGGGGCGGTAGTACTGAAGCTTTCTTT. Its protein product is CASSLKWGGSTEAFF. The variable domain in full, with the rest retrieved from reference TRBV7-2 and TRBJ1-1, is GAGVSQSPSNKVTEKGKDVELRCDPISGHTALYWYRQSLGQGLEFLIYFQGNSAPDKSGLPSDRFSAERTGGSVSTLTIQRTQQEDSAVYLCASSLKWGGSTEAFFGQGTRLTVV.

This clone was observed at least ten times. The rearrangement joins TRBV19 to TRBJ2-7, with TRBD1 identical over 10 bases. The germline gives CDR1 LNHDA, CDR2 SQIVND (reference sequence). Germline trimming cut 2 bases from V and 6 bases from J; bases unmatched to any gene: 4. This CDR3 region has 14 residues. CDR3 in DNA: TGTGCCAGTAGTATACGGGACAGGGGTTTCGAGCAGTACTTC. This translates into CASSIRDRGFEQYF.

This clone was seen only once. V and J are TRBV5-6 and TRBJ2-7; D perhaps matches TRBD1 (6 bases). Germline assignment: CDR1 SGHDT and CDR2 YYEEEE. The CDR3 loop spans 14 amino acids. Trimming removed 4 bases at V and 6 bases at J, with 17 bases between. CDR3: CASSHNLQGIEQYF. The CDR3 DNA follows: TGTGCCAGCAGCCACAACTTACAGGGTATCGAGCAGTACTTC.

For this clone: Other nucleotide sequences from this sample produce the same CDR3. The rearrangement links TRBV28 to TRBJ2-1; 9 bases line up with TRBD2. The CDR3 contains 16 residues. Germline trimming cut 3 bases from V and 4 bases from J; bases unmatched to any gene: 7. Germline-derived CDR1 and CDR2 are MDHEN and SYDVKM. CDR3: CASSFGGRDFYNEQFF. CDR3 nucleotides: TGTGCCAGCAGTTTCGGCGGGAGGGATTTTTACAATGAGCAGTTCTTC.

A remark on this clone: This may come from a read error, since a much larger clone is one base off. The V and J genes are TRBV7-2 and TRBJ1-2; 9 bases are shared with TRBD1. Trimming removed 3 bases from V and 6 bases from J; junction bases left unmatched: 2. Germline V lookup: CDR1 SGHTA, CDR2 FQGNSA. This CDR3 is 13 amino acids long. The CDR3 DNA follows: TGTGCCAGCAGCTTGGGGACAGGGAATGGCTACACCTTC. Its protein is CASSLGTGNGYTF.

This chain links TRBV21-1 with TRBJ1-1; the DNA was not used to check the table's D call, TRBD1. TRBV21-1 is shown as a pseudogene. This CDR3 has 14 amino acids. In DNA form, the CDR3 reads TGTGCCAGCGAGGGACAGGGGGACTACACTGAAGCTTTCTTT. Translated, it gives CASEGQGDYTEAFF.

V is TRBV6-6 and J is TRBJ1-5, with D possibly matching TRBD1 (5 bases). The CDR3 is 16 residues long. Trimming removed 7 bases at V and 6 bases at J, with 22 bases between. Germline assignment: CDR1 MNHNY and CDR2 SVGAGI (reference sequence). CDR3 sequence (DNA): TGTGCCAGCATGGACACGAAGATCGGTAGTAGTCAGCCCCAGCATTTT. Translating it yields CASMDTKIGSSQPQHF.

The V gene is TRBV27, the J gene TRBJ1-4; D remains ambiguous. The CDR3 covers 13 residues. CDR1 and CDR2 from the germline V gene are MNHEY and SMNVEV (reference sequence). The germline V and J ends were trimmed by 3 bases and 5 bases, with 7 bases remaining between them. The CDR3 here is CASSFRLNEKLFF. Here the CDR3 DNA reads TGTGCCAGCAGTTTCCGTTTGAATGAAAAACTGTTTTTT.

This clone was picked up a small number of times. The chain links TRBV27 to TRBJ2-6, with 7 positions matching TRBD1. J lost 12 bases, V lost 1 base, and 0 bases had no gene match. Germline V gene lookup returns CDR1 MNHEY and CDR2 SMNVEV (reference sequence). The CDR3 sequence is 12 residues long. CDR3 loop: CASSLYRGVLTF. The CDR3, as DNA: TGTGCCAGCAGTTTATACAGGGGCGTCCTGACTTTC.

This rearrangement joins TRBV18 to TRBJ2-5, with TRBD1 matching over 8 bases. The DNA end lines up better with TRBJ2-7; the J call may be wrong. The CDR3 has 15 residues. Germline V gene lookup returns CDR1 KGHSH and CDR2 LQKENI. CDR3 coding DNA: TGTGCCAGCTCCCCCGGACAGGGCACCCCTTACGAGCAGTACTTC. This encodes CASSPGQGTPYEQYF.

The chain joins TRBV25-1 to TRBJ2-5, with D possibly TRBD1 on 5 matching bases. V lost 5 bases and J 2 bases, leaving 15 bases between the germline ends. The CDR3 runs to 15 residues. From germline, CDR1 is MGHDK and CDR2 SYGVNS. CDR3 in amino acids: CASSSVRGNQETQYF. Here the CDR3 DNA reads TGTGCCAGCAGTAGTGTAAGGGGAAATCAAGAGACCCAGTACTTC.

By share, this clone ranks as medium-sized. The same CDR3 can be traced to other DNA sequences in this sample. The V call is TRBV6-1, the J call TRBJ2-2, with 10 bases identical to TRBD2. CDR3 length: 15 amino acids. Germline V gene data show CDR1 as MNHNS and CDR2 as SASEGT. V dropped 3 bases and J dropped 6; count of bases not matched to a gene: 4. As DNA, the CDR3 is TGTGCCAGCAGTGAGACTAGCGGGTCCCCCGGGGAGCTGTTTTTT. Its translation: CASSETSGSPGELFF.

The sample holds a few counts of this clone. CDR3 loop: CASSISTNTEAFF. The CDR3 DNA reads TGTGCCAGTAGTATCTCCACGAACACTGAAGCTTTCTTT. The rearrangement uses TRBV19 and TRBJ1-1; D ambiguous. The V end was cut by 3 bases, the J end by 1 base, with 6 bases between. Germline assignment: CDR1 LNHDA and CDR2 SQIVND (reference sequence). The CDR3 is 13 residues long.